This entry lists 11 T cell receptor beta chains sequenced from one sample in a study of blood T cells in healthy people across ages. A sample-barcoded 5' primer and a J-beta primer mix were used in a second PCR of about 6 to 11 cycles. Using its own MiXCR run on the 5' RACE reads, TCRdb lists one record per CDR3 protein. Seen here are about 1.1 million distinct CDR3 sequences, more than 30% observed once, and the top ten hold 10% to 15%. Sequencing was done on a sample of blood. All receptors come from a young man in good health.

Comments on this clonotype: This may stem from a read error, because a much larger clone lies one nucleotide away. This rearrangement joins TRBV7-2 to TRBJ1-4; maybe TRBD1 (6 bases). The germline gives CDR1 SGHTA, CDR2 FQGNSA. CDR3 length: 15 residues. CDR3 in DNA: TGTGCCAGCGGCTTAGCAGGGGTGGCAGGAGAAAAACTGTTTTTT. It specifies CASGLAGVAGEKLFF.

This rearrangement joins TRBV28 to TRBJ2-2; D is unresolved. The V end lost 6 bases, the J end lost 0 bases, and 5 bases lay between the germline ends. Germline assignment: CDR1 MDHEN and CDR2 SYDVKM. The CDR3 has 13 residues. The CDR3 loop reads CASRHPNTGELFF. The CDR3 DNA reads TGTGCCAGCAGACACCCGAACACCGGGGAGCTGTTTTTT.

This clonotype was picked up many times. The V call is TRBV12-3 or TRBV12-4, the J call TRBJ2-3; perhaps TRBD2 as D (6 bases). CDR3 length: 17 amino acids. Deletions cut 5 bases from V and 2 bases from J, with 20 bases between. The DNA of the CDR3 is TGTGCCAGCAGTCCCCTACCCTTACGGGGGATCACAGATACGCAGTATTTT. Translating gives CASSPLPLRGITDTQYF.

The chain employs TRBV20-1 and TRBJ1-5, with D possibly being TRBD1 (5 bases). The CDR3 extends over 13 amino acids. Germline V gene lookup returns CDR1 DFQATT and CDR2 SNEGSKA (reference sequence). V lost 5 bases and J 5 bases, leaving 13 bases between the germline ends. As DNA, the CDR3 is TGCAGTGCTTCCGGGGGAGGGCATCAGCCCCAGCATTTT. Protein: CSASGGGHQPQHF.

This clonotype was observed a few times. The genes are TRBV20-1 and TRBJ1-1, with D uncertain. This CDR3 has 12 residues. Germline lookup yields CDR1 DFQATT and CDR2 SNEGSKA (reference sequence). Trimming removed 3 bases from V and 1 base from J, with 6 bases in between. The DNA of the CDR3 is TGCAGTGCTAGTTTCAGGAACACTGAAGCTTTCTTT. Protein: CSASFRNTEAFF.

The chain carries TRBV7-8 and TRBJ1-1; TRBD1 aligns across 11 bases. The germline V gene has CDR1 SGHVS and CDR2 FQNEAQ. V gave up 5 bases and J gave up 5 bases; unmatched junction bases: 7. This CDR3 contains 15 residues. CDR3 amino acids: CASSPSRDRGTEAFF. CDR3 coding DNA: TGTGCCAGCAGCCCGTCGAGGGACAGGGGGACTGAAGCTTTCTTT.

This clonotype appeared a single time. Its ends do not fully match the called genes, so a read error is possible. The chain uses TRBV2 and TRBJ2-2, with a possible D match to TRBD2 (6 bases). The CDR3 runs 16 residues. Germline values: CDR1 SNHLY, CDR2 FYNNEI. The CDR3 sequence is CASSEVRDLNTGELFF. The CDR3 DNA reads TGCGCCAGCAGTGAGGTTCGGGACTTGAACACCGGGGAGCTGTTTTTT.

This clonotype appeared a few times. The rearrangement links TRBV13 to TRBJ2-3; maybe TRBD1 (6 bases). CDR3 length: 15 residues. In germline, CDR1 is PRHDT, CDR2 FYEKMQ (reference sequence). Trimming pared 5 bases from V and 0 bases from J, leaving 12 bases between. CDR3 region: CASSPPGESTDTQYF. CDR3 nucleotides: TGTGCCAGCAGCCCGCCAGGGGAGAGCACAGATACGCAGTATTTT.

This chain links TRBV9 with TRBJ2-1, with D hard to call. The germline V gene has CDR1 SGDLS and CDR2 YYNGEE. V was clipped by 1 base and J by 1 base, with 6 bases between them. CDR3 length: 14 amino acids. CDR3 bases: TGTGCCAGCAGCGTATCAGATTCCTACAATGAGCAGTTCTTC. This translates into CASSVSDSYNEQFF. Together with reference TRBV9 and TRBJ2-1, the CDR3 gives the full variable domain: DSGVTQTPKHLITATGQRVTLRCSPRSGDLSVYWYQQSLDQGLQFLIQYYNGEERAKGNILERFSAQQFPDLHSELNLSSLELGDSALYFCASSVSDSYNEQFFGPGTRLTVL.

Only a few counts were recorded for this clonotype. The CDR3 nucleotides read TGTGCCAGCAGTTGGACAGGGCAGAGCTCCTACGAGCAGTACTTC. As protein: CASSWTGQSSYEQYF. This sequence joins TRBV27 and TRBJ2-7, with 8 bases fitting TRBD1. Germline V gene lookup returns CDR1 MNHEY and CDR2 SMNVEV (reference sequence). The CDR3 totals 15 residues. After removal of 4 bases from V and 0 bases from J, the junction contained 5 bases not matched to a gene.

This clonotype was seen a handful of times. The rearrangement joins TRBV12-3 or TRBV12-4 to TRBJ1-2, with D possibly being TRBD1 (6 bases). The CDR3 sequence is 16 residues long. V lost 0 bases, J lost 2 bases, and 13 bases lay in between. The CDR3 protein is CASSLALQGPNYGYTF. DNA for the CDR3: TGTGCCAGCAGTTTAGCATTACAGGGACCCAACTATGGCTACACCTTC.